This T cell receptor beta chain came from a study of blood T cells in healthy people across ages. At the level of the study: T cells yielded about one barcoded beta molecule per two cells through template switching. Findings and caveats of the study: No conclusive comparison of naive versus antigen-experienced cells was possible with unsorted PBMCs.

With a J-beta primer mix and a sample-barcoded 5' primer, a second PCR ran about 7 to 12 cycles. Each cDNA molecule received a tag from a template-switch adaptor that had 12 random nucleotides. From the 5' RACE reads, TCRdb called clonotypes with MiXCR, one entry per CDR3 protein. Of hundreds of thousands of distinct CDR3 sequences listed, roughly 50% are singletons. Each donor's blood draw was roughly 9.5 milliliters of peripheral blood. A remark on this clonotype: Its specificity is not known.

The clonotype originates from a man in his 60s in good health. Input material: blood.

The CDR3 reads CASSTTDQGVQGYTF. CDR3 bases: TGTGCCAGCAGCACTACGGATCAGGGAGTGCAGGGCTACACCTTC. The rearrangement joins TRBV11-2 to TRBJ1-2, with D possibly matching TRBD1 (5 bases). CDR1 is SGHAT, CDR2 FQNNGV, per germline. The CDR3 totals 15 residues. Trimming stripped 5 bases from V and 8 bases from J, with 21 bases between.